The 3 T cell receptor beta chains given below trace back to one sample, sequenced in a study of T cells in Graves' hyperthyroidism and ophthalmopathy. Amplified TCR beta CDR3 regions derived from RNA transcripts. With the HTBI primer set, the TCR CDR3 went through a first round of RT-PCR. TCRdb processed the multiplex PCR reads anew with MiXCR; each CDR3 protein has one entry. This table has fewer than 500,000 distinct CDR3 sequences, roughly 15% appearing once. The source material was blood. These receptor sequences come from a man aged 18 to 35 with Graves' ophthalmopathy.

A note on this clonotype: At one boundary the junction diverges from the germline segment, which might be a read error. CDR3 coding DNA: TGTGCCTGCAGTTTAGGGGGCCATGAAGCTTTCTTT. As protein: CACSLGGHEAFF. The rearrangement uses TRBV12-3 or TRBV12-4 and TRBJ1-1, with 7 positions matching TRBD1. The CDR3 sequence is 12 residues long.

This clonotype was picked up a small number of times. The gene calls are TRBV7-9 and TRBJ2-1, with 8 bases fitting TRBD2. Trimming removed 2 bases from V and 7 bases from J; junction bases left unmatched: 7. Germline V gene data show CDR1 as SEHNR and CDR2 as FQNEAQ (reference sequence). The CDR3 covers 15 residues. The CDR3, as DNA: TGTGCCAGCAGCTTAAACGGCGGGGGGCATAATGAGCAGTTCTTC. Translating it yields CASSLNGGGHNEQFF.

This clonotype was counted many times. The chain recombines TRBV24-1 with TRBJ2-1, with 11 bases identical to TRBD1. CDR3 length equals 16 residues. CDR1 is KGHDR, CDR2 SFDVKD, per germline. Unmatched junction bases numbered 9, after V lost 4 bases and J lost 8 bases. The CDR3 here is CATSDLRGQGVDEQFF. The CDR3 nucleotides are TGTGCCACCAGTGACCTTAGGGGACAGGGGGTCGATGAGCAGTTCTTC.